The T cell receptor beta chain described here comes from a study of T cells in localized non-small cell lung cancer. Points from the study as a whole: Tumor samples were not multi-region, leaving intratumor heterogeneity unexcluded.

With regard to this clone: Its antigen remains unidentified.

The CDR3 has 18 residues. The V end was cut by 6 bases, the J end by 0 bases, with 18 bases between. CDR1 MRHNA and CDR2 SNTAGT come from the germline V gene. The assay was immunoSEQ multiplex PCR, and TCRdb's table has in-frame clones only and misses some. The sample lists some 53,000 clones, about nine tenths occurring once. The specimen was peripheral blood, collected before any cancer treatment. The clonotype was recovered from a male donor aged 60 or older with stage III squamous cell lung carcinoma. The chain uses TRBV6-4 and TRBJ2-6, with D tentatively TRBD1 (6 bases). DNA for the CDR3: TGTGCCAGCAGCCCCTCAGGACAGTGGAGCTCTGGGGCCAACGTCCTGACTTTC. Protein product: CASSPSGQWSSGANVLTF.